The 27 T cell receptor beta chains below come from one sample, sequenced in a study of cytomegalovirus exposure and HLA in healthy donors. PCR primers comprised 60 Vbeta and 13 Jbeta primers. Sequencing was performed with immunoSEQ multiplex PCR; in TCRdb, only in-frame clones are kept and a portion is missing. Of tens of thousands of clones in the sample, 67% were seen once. Sample: PBMCs. These receptor sequences come from a woman aged 45-65 years in good health and CMV-seropositive.

Points on this clone: Possible read error: a much larger clone is one base away. The V gene is TRBV6-1, the J gene TRBJ1-2; 7 bases are a match to TRBD1. This CDR3 has 17 amino acids. Trimming at V came to 4 bases and at J to 4 bases, leaving 15 bases not matched to a gene. Germline CDR1 and CDR2: MNHNS and SASEGT. CDR3 amino acids: CASSGSSFGQDIYGYTF. Written as DNA, the CDR3 is TGTGCCAGCAGTGGATCCTCCTTTGGACAGGACATCTATGGCTACACCTTC.

V is TRBV6-5 and J is TRBJ1-2; D possibly corresponds to TRBD1 (5 bases). This CDR3 has 12 residues. Trimming pared 7 bases from V and 6 bases from J, leaving 12 bases between. CDR1 is MNHEY, CDR2 SVGAGI, per germline. The CDR3 region has the DNA TGTGCCAGCATCTCAGGGTCTAATGGCTACACCTTC. It encodes CASISGSNGYTF.

The V gene is TRBV7-9, the J gene TRBJ2-4; 13 bases align to TRBD2. The CDR3 loop spans 19 amino acids. Germline V gene lookup returns CDR1 SEHNR and CDR2 FQNEAQ (reference sequence). V was clipped by 0 bases and J by 0 bases; unmatched bases: 5. Here the CDR3 reads CASSLAGLAGALAKNIQYF. CDR3 sequence (DNA): TGTGCCAGCAGCTTAGCAGGACTAGCGGGGGCCTTAGCCAAAAACATTCAGTACTTC.

The chain has TRBV6-4 and TRBJ2-2, with D maybe TRBD1 (5 bases). This CDR3 is 14 amino acids long. V was shortened by 2 bases and J by 1 base, with 5 bases between the two germline ends. The germline CDR1 and CDR2 sequences are MRHNA and SNTAGT. This CDR3 reads CASSDDRNTGELFF. As DNA, the CDR3 is TGTGCCAGCAGTGACGACAGGAACACCGGGGAGCTGTTTTTT.

This clone was found a few times. This chain links TRBV7-2 with TRBJ1-5; no firm D call. Per germline, CDR1 SGHTA and CDR2 FQGNSA. CDR3 length: 15 residues. Trimming cost V 3 bases and J 3 bases, with 12 bases left between them. CDR3 sequence: CASSLEAGINQPQHF. The CDR3 DNA sequence: TGTGCCAGCAGCTTGGAAGCAGGCATCAATCAGCCCCAGCATTTT. Complete variable domain (other parts from reference TRBV7-2 and TRBJ1-5): GAGVSQSPSNKVTEKGKDVELRCDPISGHTALYWYRQSLGQGLEFLIYFQGNSAPDKSGLPSDRFSAERTGGSVSTLTIQRTQQEDSAVYLCASSLEAGINQPQHFGDGTRLSIL.

The chain combines TRBV6-1 with TRBJ1-1; TRBD1 matches at 9 bases. This CDR3 is 15 amino acids long. The junction had 5 bases not matched to a gene; V was cut back by 6 bases and J by 0 bases. Germline CDR1 reads MNHNS; CDR2 reads SASEGT. The CDR3 spells CASRDRDRVNTEAFF. The CDR3 region has the DNA TGTGCCAGCAGAGACCGGGACAGGGTGAACACTGAAGCTTTCTTT.

This chain links TRBV5-1 with TRBJ1-5, with TRBD1 matching 10 bases. CDR1 and CDR2 from the germline V gene are SGHRS and YFSETQ. This CDR3 has 15 residues. J lost 7 bases, V lost 4 bases, and 8 bases had no gene match. The CDR3 loop is CASSEDRGQGQPQHF. CDR3 nucleotide sequence: TGCGCCAGCAGCGAAGACAGGGGGCAAGGACAGCCCCAGCATTTT.

This clone came up a few times. The rearrangement links TRBV5-4 to TRBJ2-5; 11 bases map to TRBD2. CDR3 length: 13 residues. After removal of 10 bases from V and 2 bases from J, the junction contained 4 bases not matched to a gene. Germline loops: CDR1 SGHNT, CDR2 YYREEE (reference sequence). The chain's CDR3 is CAAGTSGQETQYF. For the CDR3, the DNA is TGTGCCGCGGGGACTAGCGGACAAGAGACCCAGTACTTC.

The chain carries TRBV4-1 and TRBJ2-1, with D perhaps matching TRBD1 (6 bases). CDR1 is MGHRA, CDR2 YSYEKL, per germline. V was cut by 1 base and J by 7 bases, with 14 bases left in between. The CDR3 is 15 amino acids. The CDR3 here is CASSQGSAGDNEQFF. The CDR3 DNA reads TGCGCCAGCAGCCAAGGGTCTGCAGGGGATAATGAGCAGTTCTTC.

This clone was seen a single time. The gene calls are TRBV5-1 and TRBJ1-1, with D unclear. Trimming stripped 4 bases from V and 0 bases from J, with 10 bases between. Germline V lookup: CDR1 SGHRS, CDR2 YFSETQ. The CDR3 is 14 residues long. The CDR3 sequence is CASSLMTLNTEAFF. The CDR3 region has the DNA TGCGCCAGCAGCCTCATGACATTGAACACTGAAGCTTTCTTT.

V gene TRBV19 combines with J gene TRBJ2-5, with 9 bases that match TRBD1. The J call may be incorrect, as the DNA end agrees better with TRBJ2-7. Germline V gene lookup returns CDR1 LNHDA and CDR2 SQIVND (reference sequence). The CDR3 consists of 15 residues. CDR3 DNA: TGTGCCAGTAGTACAGGACAGGGGAAACCCTACGAGCAGTACTTC. Amino acid sequence: CASSTGQGKPYEQYF.

This clone was seen a handful of times. The chain combines TRBV28 with TRBJ1-1, with D tentatively TRBD1 (5 bases). The CDR3 sequence is 11 residues long. Germline V gene data show CDR1 as MDHEN and CDR2 as SYDVKM. The germline V and J ends were trimmed by 6 bases and 5 bases, with 7 bases remaining between them. The CDR3 protein is CASRGRTEAFF. The CDR3 coding sequence is TGTGCCAGCAGGGGGCGGACTGAAGCTTTCTTT.

In this sample, this clone turned up a few times. The gene calls are TRBV11-2 and TRBJ1-2; TRBD1 might be the D (6 bases). The V and J ends lost 4 bases and 4 bases respectively, with 16 bases between them. Germline lookup yields CDR1 SGHAT and CDR2 FQNNGV. The CDR3 is 15 amino acids. The CDR3 nucleotides are TGTGCCAGCAGCTCCGACCCGGACAGCGGCTATGGCTACACCTTC. Translation: CASSSDPDSGYGYTF.

There are a few counts of this clone. The chain uses TRBV27 and TRBJ2-5, with D maybe TRBD1 (5 bases). The CDR3 length is 15 residues. Trimming took off 2 bases at V and 5 bases at J, with 15 bases between the two ends. The germline V gene has CDR1 MNHEY and CDR2 SMNVEV (reference sequence). For the CDR3, the DNA is TGTGCCAGCAGTTTAAGTACAGGTTTTGGGGAGACCCAGTACTTC. Amino acids: CASSLSTGFGETQYF.

The chain links TRBV13 to TRBJ1-3, with 7 bases matching TRBD1. The CDR3 loop spans 15 amino acids. Per germline, CDR1 PRHDT and CDR2 FYEKMQ (reference sequence). V gave up 5 bases and J gave up 1 base; unmatched junction bases: 5. The CDR3 bases are TGTGCCAGCAGCCGCACAGGGGCTTCTGGAAACACCATATATTTT. This gives the protein CASSRTGASGNTIYF.

The chain combines TRBV30 with TRBJ2-7, with D possibly TRBD2 on 6 matching bases. CDR3 size: 13 residues. Trimming stripped 0 bases from V and 6 bases from J, with 12 bases between. In germline, CDR1 is GTSNPN, CDR2 SVGIG (reference sequence). This chain's CDR3 is CAWSVSGQPEQYV. In DNA, the CDR3 is TGTGCCTGGAGTGTAAGCGGGCAGCCCGAGCAGTACGTC.

V usage is TRBV6-5 and J usage is TRBJ1-3, with D possibly matching TRBD1 (6 bases). The CDR3 totals 15 residues. In germline, CDR1 is MNHEY, CDR2 SVGAGI. V dropped 8 bases and J dropped 2 bases, with 16 bases sitting between them. The CDR3 DNA reads TGTGCCAGCTTGGCGAGGGCAGGGGCTGGAAACACCATATATTTT. Residues: CASLARAGAGNTIYF.

This sequence joins TRBV2 and TRBJ2-4, with 11 bases fitting TRBD2. The CDR3 extends over 19 amino acids. CDR1 and CDR2 from the germline V gene are SNHLY and FYNNEI. V shed 3 bases, J shed 0 bases, and the junction held 10 bases outside the gene matches. The CDR3 is CASSDLLAGGQIAKNIQYF. The CDR3 DNA sequence: TGTGCCAGCAGTGATTTGCTAGCGGGGGGACAAATAGCCAAAAACATTCAGTACTTC.

V is TRBV7-6 and J is TRBJ1-3; the D is unclear. This CDR3 has 16 amino acids. The germline V gene encodes CDR1 SGHVS and CDR2 FNYEAQ. Trimming removed 1 base from V and 3 bases from J, with 13 bases in between. CDR3 amino acids: CASSLDIPGNGNTIYF. The CDR3 region has the DNA TGTGCCAGCAGCTTAGATATACCCGGGAATGGAAACACCATATATTTT.

The chain couples TRBV5-1 to TRBJ1-2; D may be TRBD1 (6 bases). Trimming cost V 1 base and J 6 bases, with 13 bases left between them. Germline V gene sequence: CDR1 SGHRS, CDR2 YFSETQ. The CDR3 has 14 amino acids. DNA for the CDR3: TGCGCCAGCAGCTTGATTGGGACACAGAATGGCTACACCTTC. Translation gives CASSLIGTQNGYTF. Full variable domain (remainder filled in from reference TRBV5-1 and TRBJ1-2): KAGVTQTPRYLIKTRGQQVTLSCSPISGHRSVSWYQQTPGQGLQFLFEYFSETQRNKGNFPGRFSGRQFSNSRSEMNVSTLELGDSALYLCASSLIGTQNGYTFGSGTRLTVV.

The J gene is TRBJ2-5, the V gene TRBV5-4, with D perhaps matching TRBD2 (6 bases). Between the trimmed V and J ends, which lost 0 bases and 4 bases, there was a span of 16 bases. Per germline, CDR1 SGHNT and CDR2 YYREEE (reference sequence). CDR3 size: 16 residues. In nucleotides, the CDR3 is TGTGCCAGCAGCTTGGGCAATCCCCGGGGAGGAGAGACCCAGTACTTC. It yields the protein CASSLGNPRGGETQYF.

J is TRBJ2-1 and V is TRBV27; 11 nucleotides agree with TRBD2. The V and J ends lost 1 base and 4 bases, in that order; junction bases with no gene match: 3. CDR1 and CDR2 (germline): MNHEY, SMNVEV (reference sequence). There are 16 residues in the CDR3. CDR3: CASSLFLAGGYNEQFF. The CDR3 DNA is TGTGCCAGCAGTTTATTCCTAGCGGGGGGTTACAATGAGCAGTTCTTC.

This chain uses TRBV15 with TRBJ2-5; possible D gene TRBD1, 6 bases. Trimming stripped 4 bases from V and 3 bases from J, with 12 bases between. The V gene's germline CDR1 is LNHNV and CDR2 YYDKDF (reference sequence). This CDR3 is built from 14 residues. CDR3 coding DNA: TGTGCCACCAGCACCGGCAGGGGAGAAGAGACCCAGTACTTC. It is translated as CATSTGRGEETQYF.

The CDR3 DNA follows: TGTGCCTGGAGTGTTCAGGGAGATACGCAGTATTTT. Amino acids: CAWSVQGDTQYF. The chain joins TRBV30 to TRBJ2-3, with a tentative D call TRBD1 (5 bases). Germline CDR1 and CDR2: GTSNPN and SVGIG (reference sequence). CDR3 length: 12 amino acids. Trimming removed 0 bases from V and 5 bases from J, with 6 bases in between.

This chain links TRBV18 with TRBJ2-7; TRBD1 matches at 10 bases. CDR1 and CDR2 (germline): KGHSH, LQKENI. This CDR3 is built from 14 residues. The ends lost 6 bases at V and 4 bases at J; junction bases unmatched: 6. CDR3 nucleotides: TGTGCCAGCTCCCAGACGGGACAGGGGTACGAGCAGTACGTC. This sequence encodes CASSQTGQGYEQYV.

The chain joins TRBV4-1 to TRBJ2-1; 11 bases fit TRBD2. The CDR3 is made up of 14 amino acids. Germline V gives CDR1 MGHRA, CDR2 YSYEKL. V was pared by 5 bases and J by 10 bases, with 7 bases of the junction left unmatched. The CDR3 DNA is TGCGCCAGCAGCATACTAGCGGGGGTTCGAGAGCAGTTCTTC. Amino acid sequence: CASSILAGVREQFF.

Comments on this clone: This same CDR3 is encoded by further DNA sequences in the sample. The chain combines TRBV5-1 with TRBJ2-7; TRBD2 matches 7 bases. Unmatched junction bases numbered 1, after V lost 0 bases and J lost 1 base. Germline V gene data show CDR1 as SGHRS and CDR2 as YFSETQ. The CDR3 length is 14 residues. The chain's CDR3 is CASSLVGGSYEQYF. CDR3 nucleotides: TGCGCCAGCAGCTTGGTGGGAGGGTCCTACGAGCAGTACTTC.